This TCR beta chain was retrieved from a study of cytomegalovirus exposure and HLA in healthy donors. Study-level points and caveats: A later analysis linked a missense variant in DCLRE1C to the trimming of TCR beta V and J genes. Many donors carried some public TCRs, although rarity characterized most TCR sequences. Most TCR beta V segments were productive about 87% or about 30% of the time in an earlier analysis.

The CDR3 runs to 16 residues. PCR used 60 Vbeta primers and 13 Jbeta primers. Sequencing used immunoSEQ multiplex PCR; TCRdb keeps in-frame clones, though not all of them. In the table there are some 160,000 clones, around 82% of which are singletons. The table lists this clone with a few counts. What it recognizes is unknown. What was sequenced was PBMCs. The chain employs TRBV1 and TRBJ2-3; the table's D gene call, TRBD2, was not cross checked with the DNA. TRBV1 is a pseudogene locus. This receptor was taken from a man between 60 and 75 years old in good health and CMV-seronegative. The DNA for the CDR3 is TGCACCAGCAGCCGACGGACTAGAAACGGCCCAGATACGCAGTATTTT. Protein product: CTSSRRTRNGPDTQYF.